The 2 T cell receptor beta chains given below trace back to one sample, sequenced in a study of cytomegalovirus exposure and HLA in healthy donors. The primer mix had 60 Vbeta and 13 Jbeta primers. Libraries were prepared by immunoSEQ multiplex PCR; TCRdb keeps only in-frame clonotypes and omits some of them. The table lists approximately 150,000 clones, around 90% of them singletons. The material sequenced was PBMCs. Source of these receptors: a woman aged 40 to 50 in good health and CMV-seronegative.

The genes are TRBV7-9 and TRBJ2-2; D is unresolved. The CDR3 contains 12 residues. Trimming stripped 1 base from V and 8 bases from J, with 5 bases between. The V gene's germline CDR1 is SEHNR and CDR2 FQNEAQ (reference sequence). CDR3 residues: CASSLGSGELFF. CDR3 in DNA: TGTGCCAGCAGCTTAGGTTCGGGGGAGCTGTTTTTT.

The chain employs TRBV5-1 and TRBJ1-1; tentatively, D is TRBD1 (5 bases). With 0 bases removed from V and 4 bases from J, the gap between germline ends came to 13 bases. Germline CDR1 and CDR2: SGHRS and YFSETQ. The CDR3 runs to 15 residues. DNA for the CDR3: TGCGCCAGCAGCTTGGGGCGAACAAGGGGCACTGAAGCTTTCTTT. It encodes CASSLGRTRGTEAFF.